The clone carrying this T cell receptor beta chain was seen ten or more times. From the 5' RACE reads, TCRdb called clonotypes with MiXCR, one entry per CDR3 protein. The top ten hold approximately 25% of the sample, which has approximately 40,000 distinct CDR3 sequences, 4% to 6% seen once. This specimen belongs to a study of spatial heterogeneity in lung cancer. The V gene's germline CDR1 is SGHRS and CDR2 YFSETQ. The CDR3 is 15 residues long. Trimming took off 1 base at V and 10 bases at J, with 18 bases between the two ends. The time point here: sample taken at primary tumor resection. Unsorted samples of tumor, nontumor lung or frozen PBMC had their whole RNA sequenced.

This material consisted of PBMCs, taken at surgery. This clonotype was obtained from a female donor with early-stage non-small cell lung cancer. This chain links TRBV5-1 with TRBJ2-1; D perhaps matches TRBD1 (5 bases). Here the CDR3 reads CASSLRAGPPHEQFF. The CDR3 DNA reads TGCGCCAGCAGCTTGAGGGCAGGGCCACCGCACGAGCAGTTCTTC.